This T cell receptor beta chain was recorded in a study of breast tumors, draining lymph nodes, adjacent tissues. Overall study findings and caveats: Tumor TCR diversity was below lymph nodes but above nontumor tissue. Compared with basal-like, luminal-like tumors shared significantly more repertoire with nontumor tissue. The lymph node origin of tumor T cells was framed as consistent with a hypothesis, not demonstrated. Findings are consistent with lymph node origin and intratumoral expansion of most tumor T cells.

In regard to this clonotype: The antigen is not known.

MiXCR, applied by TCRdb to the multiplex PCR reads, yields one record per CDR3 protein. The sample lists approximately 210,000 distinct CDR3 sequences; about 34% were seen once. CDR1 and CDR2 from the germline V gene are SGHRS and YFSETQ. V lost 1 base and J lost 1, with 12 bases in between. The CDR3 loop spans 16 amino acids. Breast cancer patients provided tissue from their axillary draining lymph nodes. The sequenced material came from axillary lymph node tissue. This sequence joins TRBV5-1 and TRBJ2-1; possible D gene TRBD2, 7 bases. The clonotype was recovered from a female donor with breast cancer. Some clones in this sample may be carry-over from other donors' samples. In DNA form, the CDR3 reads TGCGCCAGCAGCTTGATCGGGGGGCGGTCCTACAATGAGCAGTTCTTC. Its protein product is CASSLIGGRSYNEQFF.